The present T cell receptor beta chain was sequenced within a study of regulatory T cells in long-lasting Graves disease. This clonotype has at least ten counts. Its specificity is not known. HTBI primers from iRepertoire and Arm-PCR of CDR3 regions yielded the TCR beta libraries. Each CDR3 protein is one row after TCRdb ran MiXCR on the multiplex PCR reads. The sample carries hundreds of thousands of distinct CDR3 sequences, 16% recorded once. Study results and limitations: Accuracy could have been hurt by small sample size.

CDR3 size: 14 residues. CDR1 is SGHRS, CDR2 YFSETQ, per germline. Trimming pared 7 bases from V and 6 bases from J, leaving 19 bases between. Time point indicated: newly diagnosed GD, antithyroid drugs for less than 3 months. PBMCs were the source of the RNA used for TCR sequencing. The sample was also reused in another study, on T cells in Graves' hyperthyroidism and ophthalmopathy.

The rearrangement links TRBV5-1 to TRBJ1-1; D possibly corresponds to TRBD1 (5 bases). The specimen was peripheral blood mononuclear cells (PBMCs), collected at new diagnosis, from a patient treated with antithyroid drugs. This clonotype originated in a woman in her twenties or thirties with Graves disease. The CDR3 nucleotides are TGCGCCAGCGGAAAACGGCAAGGGGTAGCTGAAGCTTTCTTT. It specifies CASGKRQGVAEAFF.